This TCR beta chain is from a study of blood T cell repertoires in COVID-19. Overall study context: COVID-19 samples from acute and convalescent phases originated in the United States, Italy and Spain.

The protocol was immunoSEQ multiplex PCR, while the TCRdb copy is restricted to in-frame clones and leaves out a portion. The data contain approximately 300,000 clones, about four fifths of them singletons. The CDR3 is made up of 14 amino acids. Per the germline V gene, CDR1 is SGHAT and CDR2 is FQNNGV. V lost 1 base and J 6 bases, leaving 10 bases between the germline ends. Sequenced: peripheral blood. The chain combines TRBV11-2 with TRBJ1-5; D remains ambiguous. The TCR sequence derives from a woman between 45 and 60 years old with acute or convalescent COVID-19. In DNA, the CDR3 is TGTGCCAGCAGCTTAGGATGGGCTGGTCAGCCCCAGCATTTT. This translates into CASSLGWAGQPQHF.